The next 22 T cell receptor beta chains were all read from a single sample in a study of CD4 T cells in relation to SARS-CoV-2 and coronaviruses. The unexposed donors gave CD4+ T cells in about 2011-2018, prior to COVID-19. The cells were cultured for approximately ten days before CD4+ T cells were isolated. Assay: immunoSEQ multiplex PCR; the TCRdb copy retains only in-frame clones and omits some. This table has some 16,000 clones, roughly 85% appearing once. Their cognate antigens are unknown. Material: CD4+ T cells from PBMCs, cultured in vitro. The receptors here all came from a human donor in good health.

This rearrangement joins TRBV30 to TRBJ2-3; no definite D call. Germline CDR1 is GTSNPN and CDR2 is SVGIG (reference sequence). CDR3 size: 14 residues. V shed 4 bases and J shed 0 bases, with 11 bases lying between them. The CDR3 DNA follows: TGTGCCTGGAAAAGGCACCCTAGCACAGATACGCAGTATTTT. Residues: CAWKRHPSTDTQYF.

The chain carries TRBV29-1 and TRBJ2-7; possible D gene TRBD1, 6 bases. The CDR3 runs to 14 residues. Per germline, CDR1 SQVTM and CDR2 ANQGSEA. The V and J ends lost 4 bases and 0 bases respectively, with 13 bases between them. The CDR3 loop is CSVGQVPSSYEQYF. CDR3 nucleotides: TGCAGCGTTGGACAGGTCCCAAGCTCCTACGAGCAGTACTTC.

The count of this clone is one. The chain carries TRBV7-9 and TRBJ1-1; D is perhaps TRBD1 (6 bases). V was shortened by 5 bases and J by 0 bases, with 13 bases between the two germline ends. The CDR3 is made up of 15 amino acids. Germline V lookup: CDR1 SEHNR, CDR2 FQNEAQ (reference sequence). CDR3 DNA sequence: TGTGCCAGCAGCCCACCAGGACAGATGAACACTGAAGCTTTCTTT. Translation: CASSPPGQMNTEAFF.

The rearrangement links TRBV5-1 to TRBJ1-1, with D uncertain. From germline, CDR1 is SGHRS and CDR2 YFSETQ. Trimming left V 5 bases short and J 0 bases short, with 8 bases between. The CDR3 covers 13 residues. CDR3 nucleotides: TGCGCCAGCAGTTCCGCTCTGAACACTGAAGCTTTCTTT. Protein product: CASSSALNTEAFF. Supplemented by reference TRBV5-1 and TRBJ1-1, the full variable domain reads KAGVTQTPRYLIKTRGQQVTLSCSPISGHRSVSWYQQTPGQGLQFLFEYFSETQRNKGNFPGRFSGRQFSNSRSEMNVSTLELGDSALYLCASSSALNTEAFFGQGTRLTVV.

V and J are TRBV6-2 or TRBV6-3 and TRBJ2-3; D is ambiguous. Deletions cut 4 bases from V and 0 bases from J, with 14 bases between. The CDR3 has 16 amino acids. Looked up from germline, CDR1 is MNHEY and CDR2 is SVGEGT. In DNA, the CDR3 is TGTGCCAGCAGTTCTCTATCCCGGCCTAGCACAGATACGCAGTATTTT. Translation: CASSSLSRPSTDTQYF.

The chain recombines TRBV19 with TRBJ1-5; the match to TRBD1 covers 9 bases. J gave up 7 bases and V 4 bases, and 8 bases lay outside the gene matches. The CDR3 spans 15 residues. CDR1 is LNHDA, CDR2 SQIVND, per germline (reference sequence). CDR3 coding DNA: TGTGCCAGTAGTAACGCCAGGACAGGGGACCAGCCCCAGCATTTT. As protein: CASSNARTGDQPQHF.

The CDR3 spells CASSFEAVISGNTIYF. CDR3 DNA: TGTGCCAGCAGCTTTGAGGCGGTAATCTCTGGAAACACCATATATTTT. This chain joins TRBV7-9 and TRBJ1-3; D gene uncertain. In germline, CDR1 is SEHNR, CDR2 FQNEAQ (reference sequence). The CDR3 extends over 16 amino acids. V was cut by 3 bases and J by 0 bases, with 12 bases left in between.

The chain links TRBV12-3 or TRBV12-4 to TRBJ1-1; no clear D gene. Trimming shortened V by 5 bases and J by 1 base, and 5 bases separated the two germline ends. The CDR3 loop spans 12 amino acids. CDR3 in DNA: TGTGCCAGCAGTCCCAGGAACACTGAAGCTTTCTTT. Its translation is CASSPRNTEAFF.

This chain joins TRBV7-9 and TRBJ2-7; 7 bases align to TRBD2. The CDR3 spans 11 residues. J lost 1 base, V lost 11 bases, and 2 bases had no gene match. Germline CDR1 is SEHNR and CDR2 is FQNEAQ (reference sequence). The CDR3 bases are TGTGCCGGCGGGGGTTCCTACGAGCAGTACTTC. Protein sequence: CAGGGSYEQYF.

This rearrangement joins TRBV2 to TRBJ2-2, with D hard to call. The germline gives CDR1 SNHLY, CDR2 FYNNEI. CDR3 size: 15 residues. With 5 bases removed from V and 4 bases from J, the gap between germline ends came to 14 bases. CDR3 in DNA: TGTGCCAGCAGTTCACGGTGGGGAATCACCGGGGAGCTGTTTTTT. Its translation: CASSSRWGITGELFF.

The CDR3 region is CASSRGDREYNEQFF. In DNA, the CDR3 is TGTGCCAGCAGCAGGGGGGACAGGGAATACAATGAGCAGTTCTTC. J is TRBJ2-1 and V is TRBV9, with 9 nucleotides matching TRBD1. This CDR3 region has 15 residues. Germline V gene sequence: CDR1 SGDLS, CDR2 YYNGEE. Losses at the gene ends were 4 bases for V and 4 bases for J; bases not matched to a gene: 6.

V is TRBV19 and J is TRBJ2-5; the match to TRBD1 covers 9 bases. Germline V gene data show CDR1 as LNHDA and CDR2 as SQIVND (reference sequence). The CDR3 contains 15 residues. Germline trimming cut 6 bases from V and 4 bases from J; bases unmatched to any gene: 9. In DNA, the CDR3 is TGTGCCAGTAGCCCCGGGACAGGGTTCTTAGAGACCCAGTACTTC. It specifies CASSPGTGFLETQYF.

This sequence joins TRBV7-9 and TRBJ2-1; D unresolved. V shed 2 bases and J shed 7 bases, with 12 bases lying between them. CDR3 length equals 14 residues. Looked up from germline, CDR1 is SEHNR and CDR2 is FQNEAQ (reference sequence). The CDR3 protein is CASSLYELGNEQFF. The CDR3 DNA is TGTGCCAGCAGCTTATATGAGCTGGGAAATGAGCAGTTCTTC. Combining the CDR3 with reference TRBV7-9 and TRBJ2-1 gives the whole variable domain DTGVSQNPRHKITKRGQNVTFRCDPISEHNRLYWYRQTLGQGPEFLTYFQNEAQLEKSRLLSDRFSAERPKGSFSTLEIQRTEQGDSAMYLCASSLYELGNEQFFGPGTRLTVL.

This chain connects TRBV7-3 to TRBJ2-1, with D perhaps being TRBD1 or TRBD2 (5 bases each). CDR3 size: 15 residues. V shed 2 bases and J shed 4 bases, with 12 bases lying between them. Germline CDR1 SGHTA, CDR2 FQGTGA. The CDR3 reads CASSLVSGPYNEQFF. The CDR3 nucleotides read TGTGCCAGCAGCTTAGTGTCGGGACCATACAATGAGCAGTTCTTC.

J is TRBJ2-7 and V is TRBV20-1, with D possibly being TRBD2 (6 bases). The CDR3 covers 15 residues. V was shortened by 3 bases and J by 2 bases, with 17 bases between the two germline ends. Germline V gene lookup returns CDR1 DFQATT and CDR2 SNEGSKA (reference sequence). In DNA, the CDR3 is TGCAGTGCTAGTCCTGTGGTAGGCGGGGCCTACGAGCAGTACTTC. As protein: CSASPVVGGAYEQYF.

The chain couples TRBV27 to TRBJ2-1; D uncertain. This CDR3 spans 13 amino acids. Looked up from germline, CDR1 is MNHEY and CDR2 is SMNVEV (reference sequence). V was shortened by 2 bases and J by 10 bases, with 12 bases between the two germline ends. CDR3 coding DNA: TGTGCCAGCAGTTTAACCCCGCTTGGGGAGCAGTTCTTC. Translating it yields CASSLTPLGEQFF.

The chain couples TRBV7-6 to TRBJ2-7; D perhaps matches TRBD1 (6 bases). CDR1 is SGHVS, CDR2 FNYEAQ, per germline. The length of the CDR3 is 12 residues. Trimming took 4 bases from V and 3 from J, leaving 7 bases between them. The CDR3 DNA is TGTGCCAGCAGCTCACAGGGCTACGAGCAGTACTTC. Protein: CASSSQGYEQYF.

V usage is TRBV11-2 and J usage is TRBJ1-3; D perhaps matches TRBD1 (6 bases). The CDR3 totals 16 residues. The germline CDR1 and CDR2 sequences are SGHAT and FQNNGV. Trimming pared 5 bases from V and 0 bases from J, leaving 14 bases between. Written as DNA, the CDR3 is TGTGCCAGCAGCCCAATGGACAGCCTCTCTGGAAACACCATATATTTT. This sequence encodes CASSPMDSLSGNTIYF.

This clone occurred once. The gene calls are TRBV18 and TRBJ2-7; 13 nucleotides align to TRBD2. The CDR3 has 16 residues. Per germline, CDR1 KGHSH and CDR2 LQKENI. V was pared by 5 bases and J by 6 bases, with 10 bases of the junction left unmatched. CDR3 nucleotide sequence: TGTGCCAGCTCATCGAGGACTAGCGGGAGAAGGTCCGAGCAGTACTTC. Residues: CASSSRTSGRRSEQYF.

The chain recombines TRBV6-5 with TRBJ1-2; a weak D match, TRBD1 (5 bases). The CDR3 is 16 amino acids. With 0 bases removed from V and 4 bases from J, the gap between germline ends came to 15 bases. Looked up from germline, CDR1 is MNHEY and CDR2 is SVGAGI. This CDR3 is CASSYSSQGGLYGYTF. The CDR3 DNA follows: TGTGCCAGCAGTTACTCGAGCCAGGGCGGTCTCTATGGCTACACCTTC.

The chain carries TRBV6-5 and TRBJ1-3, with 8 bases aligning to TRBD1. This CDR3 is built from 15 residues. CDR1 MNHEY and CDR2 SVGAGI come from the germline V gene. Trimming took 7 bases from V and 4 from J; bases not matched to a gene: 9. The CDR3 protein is CASMQGASFGNTIYF. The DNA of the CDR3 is TGTGCCAGCATGCAGGGGGCTAGTTTCGGAAACACCATATATTTT.

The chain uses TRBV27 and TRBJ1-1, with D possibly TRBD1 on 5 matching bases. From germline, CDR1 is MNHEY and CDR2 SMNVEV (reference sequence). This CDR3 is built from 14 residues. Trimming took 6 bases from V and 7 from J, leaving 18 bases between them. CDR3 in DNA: TGTGCCAGCAGCTCAACCGGGACGGGACTTGAAGCTTTCTTT. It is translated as CASSSTGTGLEAFF.